This TCR beta chain appears in the sequencing data of a study of blood T cell repertoires in COVID-19. As for the study in general: Some COVID-19 samples were acute and others convalescent; all came from the United States, Italy and Spain. Sources were T cells, B-cell-depleted T cells, or PBMCs; the material itself was cDNA or gDNA.

Deletions cut 4 bases from V and 3 bases from J, with 13 bases between. Germline V gene lookup returns CDR1 MNHEY and CDR2 SMNVEV (reference sequence). CDR3 size: 14 residues. Assay used: immunoSEQ multiplex PCR; TCRdb lists only in-frame clones, some missing. The sample includes 250,000 to 300,000 clones, 65% to 85% of them seen just once. The chain joins TRBV27 to TRBJ2-7; D may be TRBD2 (6 bases). The clonotype originates from an elderly man with acute or convalescent COVID-19. The sequencing input was peripheral blood. The CDR3 is CASSSPTSSYEQYF. The CDR3 DNA is TGTGCCAGCAGTTCCCCGACTAGTAGCTACGAGCAGTACTTC.